Listed below are T cell receptor beta chains from one sample, sequenced in a study of sequential checkpoint blockade in melanoma. The assay was immunoSEQ multiplex PCR, and TCRdb's table has in-frame clones only and misses some. Among about 5,100 clones listed, around 21% were seen once. The sequenced sample was tumor tissue (inferred from file names), obtained from a patient given nivolumab and ipilimumab in sequence. The receptors shown here come from a human donor with melanoma. The CDR3 runs from the conserved cysteine through the conserved F or W. The D gene is left open where the match is weak. Only part of the rows carry a size: once, few, many, or a class if the clone is expanded.

CDR3 DNA	CDR3 protein	clone size	J gene	D gene	V gene
TGTGCCAGCTCACCAGACAGGGCAGGCGAGACCCAGTACTTC	CASSPDRAGETQYF	-	TRBJ2-5	TRBD1	TRBV18
TGTGCCAGCAGTTCCCAGGGCATCCCCGCCGAGCAGTTCTTC	CASSSQGIPAEQFF	few	TRBJ2-1	-	TRBV6-8
TGTGCCAGCAGCTTAGGTCAGATGGGTGGCTACACCTTC	CASSLGQMGGYTF	few	TRBJ1-2	-	TRBV5-4
TGCGCCAGCAGCTTGATGGGTACAGGGCCTAACACTGAAGCTTTCTTT	CASSLMGTGPNTEAFF	-	TRBJ1-1	-	TRBV5-1
TGTGCCAGCAGTTTATTAGACGGGGCAACGGGCTACACCTTC	CASSLLDGATGYTF	few	TRBJ1-2	-	TRBV28
TGTGCCAGCAGCCCCCTTGGGGGGACCGGGAGGACACCTTACCAAGAGACCCAGTACTTC	CASSPLGGTGRTPYQETQYF	-	TRBJ2-5	TRBD2	TRBV11-3
TGTGCCAGCAGCCACCCCGGGACACCAACTAATGAAAAACTGTTTTTT	CASSHPGTPTNEKLFF	large	TRBJ1-4	-	TRBV11-3
TGCGCCAGCAGCCTCCTAGACGCGAACACCGGGGAGCTGTTTTTT	CASSLLDANTGELFF	-	TRBJ2-2	-	TRBV5-1
TGTGCCAGCAAGAAAATTATCGATCAGCCCCAGCATTTT	CASKKIIDQPQHF	few	TRBJ1-5	-	TRBV6-8
TGTGCCAGCAGTGCGACAGGGGGAGAGGGCTACACCTTC	CASSATGGEGYTF	-	TRBJ1-2	TRBD1	TRBV6-8
TGCGCCAGCAGCTTGTGGGGGACAGGGGGAAGCCAAGGGTACACCTTC	CASSLWGTGGSQGYTF	-	TRBJ1-2	TRBD1	TRBV5-1
TGTGCCAGCTCCGGGGGGATGAACACTGAAGCTTTCTTT	CASSGGMNTEAFF	many	TRBJ1-1	-	TRBV9
TGTGCCAGCACCCCGTACTCCCCCAGCGAGCAGTTCTTC	CASTPYSPSEQFF	large	TRBJ2-1	-	TRBV6-8
TGTGCCAGCAGCTTGGCGGCGGGGCCGGATACGCAGTATTTT	CASSLAAGPDTQYF	medium-sized	TRBJ2-3	-	TRBV11-3
TGTGCCAGCAGCTTAGAGGGCGGGAAATGGTACAATGAGCAGTTCTTC	CASSLEGGKWYNEQFF	few	TRBJ2-1	-	TRBV11-3
TGTGCCAGCAGTCCCAGGACAGGTTTCATTTACTTC	CASSPRTGFIYF	many	TRBJ2-7	TRBD1	TRBV6-7
TGTGCCAGCAGCTTAGGAGGGACAGGGGGCGTAGATACGCAGTATTTT	CASSLGGTGGVDTQYF	medium-sized	TRBJ2-3	TRBD1	TRBV11-3
TGTGCCAGTAGTATAGGCAGAGGGGGAGTCGAGCAGTACTTC	CASSIGRGGVEQYF	-	TRBJ2-7	-	TRBV19
TGTGCCAGCAGCGGGGGACAGTCCTACTATGGCTACACCTTC	CASSGGQSYYGYTF	few	TRBJ1-2	TRBD1	TRBV11-3
TGTGCCAGCAGCTTGGGACAGGCTACGAATTCACCCCTCCACTTT	CASSLGQATNSPLHF	many	TRBJ1-6	TRBD1	TRBV11-3
TGTGCCAGCACCCGAGAGGGGGCCCGGACAGATACGCAGTATTTT	CASTREGARTDTQYF	many	TRBJ2-3	TRBD1	TRBV9
TGCGCCAGCCACCTCCCCGGCCCCCCGACTGAAAAACTGTTTTTT	CASHLPGPPTEKLFF	-	TRBJ1-4	-	TRBV4-1
TGTGCCAGTAGTGCAGCGAACTATGGCTACACCTTC	CASSAANYGYTF	-	TRBJ1-2	-	TRBV19
TGTGCCAGCAGCTTGCTCCGGGGGGCCTCTCTCACCGGGGAGCTGTTTTTT	CASSLLRGASLTGELFF	-	TRBJ2-2	-	TRBV11-3
TGTGCCATCAGTGAGTCGGACAGGGGAGCTAACTATGGCTACACCTTC	CAISESDRGANYGYTF	few	TRBJ1-2	TRBD1	TRBV10-3
TGTGCCAGCAGTTTATTCGGACAGGGGAAGGCAGATACGCAGTATTTT	CASSLFGQGKADTQYF	few	TRBJ2-3	TRBD1	TRBV28
TGTGCCTGGAGTTTCAATGGGTTAGGCTACACCTTC	CAWSFNGLGYTF	few	TRBJ1-2	-	TRBV30
TGCGCCAGCAGCTCGACAAAATCAGGGTTTGGCTATGGCTACACCTTC	CASSSTKSGFGYGYTF	-	TRBJ1-2	-	TRBV5-1
TGCGCCAGCAGCTTGGATCGGGGGTTCACAGATACGCAGTATTTT	CASSLDRGFTDTQYF	-	TRBJ2-3	-	TRBV5-1
TGTGCCAGCAGCTTGATCAACAGCAATCAGCCCCAGCATTTT	CASSLINSNQPQHF	few	TRBJ1-5	-	TRBV11-3
TGTGCCAGCAGTCCTACCCGGGTCTTGGGCAACGTCCTGACTTTC	CASSPTRVLGNVLTF	few	TRBJ2-6	-	TRBV11-3
TGTGCCAGCAGCCCCGAGCGGGTTTCCTACGAGCAGTACTTC	CASSPERVSYEQYF	few	TRBJ2-7	-	TRBV7-6
TGTGCCAGCAGTGGGACAGAGAGGGTAAACAATGAGCAGTTCTTC	CASSGTERVNNEQFF	-	TRBJ2-1	-	TRBV21-1
TGTGCCAGCAGCTTAGGCACAGGGGGCGGTGGCAATCAGCCCCAGCATTTT	CASSLGTGGGGNQPQHF	-	TRBJ1-5	TRBD1	TRBV11-1
TGTGCCAGCAGCTCAAACCCTCGGGCAGGGCCAGCTTTCTTT	CASSSNPRAGPAFF	many	TRBJ1-1	-	TRBV11-3
TGCGCCAGCAGAACCGGGACAGGGAGCTACGAGCAGTACTTC	CASRTGTGSYEQYF	-	TRBJ2-7	TRBD1	TRBV23-1
TGCGCCAGCAGCCCTGACAGCCACGAGCAGTACTTC	CASSPDSHEQYF	-	TRBJ2-7	-	TRBV10-2
TGTGCCAGCAGCTTAGACACAGGGGCGGGGATGAGCCAGCCCCAGCATTTT	CASSLDTGAGMSQPQHF	many	TRBJ1-5	TRBD1	TRBV9
TGCGCCAGCAGCCACAATCAGGATAACTATGGCTACACCTTC	CASSHNQDNYGYTF	few	TRBJ1-2	-	TRBV1
TGTGCCACCAGCGGCGGGGGGGCCGTTGGTTACGAGCAGTACTTC	CATSGGGAVGYEQYF	-	TRBJ2-7	TRBD2	TRBV15
TGTGCCTGGAGTGTTGGCGGGGGGGACGAGCAGTACTTC	CAWSVGGGDEQYF	-	TRBJ2-7	TRBD2	TRBV30
TGTGCCAGCAGTTTCGTAGCGGGGACAGATACGCAGTATTTT	CASSFVAGTDTQYF	few	TRBJ2-3	TRBD2	TRBV28
TGTGCCAGCAGCCCTAGACAGAGAACTACCTCCTATGGCTACACCTTC	CASSPRQRTTSYGYTF	many	TRBJ1-2	-	TRBV11-3
TGTGCCATCAGCCTCTTAGGACAGGGGTCCTCCTACGAGCAGTACTTC	CAISLLGQGSSYEQYF	many	TRBJ2-7	TRBD1	TRBV6-8
TGTGCCAGCAGTTCCCGCTCAGGGGGCAATCAGCCCCAGCATTTT	CASSSRSGGNQPQHF	few	TRBJ1-5	-	TRBV6-8
TGTGCCAGCTCACCTACCTACAGGGTCGAAGCCAAAAACATTCAGTACTTC	CASSPTYRVEAKNIQYF	-	TRBJ2-4	-	TRBV18
TGCAGCGCCTGGACGGACCAAGAGACCCAGTACTTC	CSAWTDQETQYF	-	TRBJ2-5	-	TRBV29-1
TGTGCCAGCAGCTTAGGGGATGCGGGGACCGCAGGCGAGCAGTACTTC	CASSLGDAGTAGEQYF	many	TRBJ2-7	-	TRBV11-3
TGTGCCAGCAGTTACTCAACCGGACAGTCCCCGGGGGAGTTCTTC	CASSYSTGQSPGEFF	few	TRBJ2-1	-	TRBV6-8
TGTGCCAGCAGCTTGGGCGGCTGGAGCAATCAGCCCCAGCATTTT	CASSLGGWSNQPQHF	few	TRBJ1-5	-	TRBV11-3
TGTGCCTGGAGTGCACAGGGCTACGAGCAGTACTTC	CAWSAQGYEQYF	medium-sized	TRBJ2-7	-	TRBV30
TGTGCCAGCAGCTTGGACGGATATAGCAATCAGCCCCAGCATTTT	CASSLDGYSNQPQHF	medium-sized	TRBJ1-5	-	TRBV6-8
TGTGCCAGCAGCGCGACAACAGGGGGGGTAGGTGACAATGAGCAGTTCTTC	CASSATTGGVGDNEQFF	-	TRBJ2-1	-	TRBV11-3
TGCGCCAGCAGCTTGTTAGGAGGGGGCGCGAATGAAAAACTGTTTTTT	CASSLLGGGANEKLFF	-	TRBJ1-4	TRBD1	TRBV5-1
TGTGCCAGCAGTTGGGGAGGTACAGGGGTCAACTTC	CASSWGGTGVNF	medium-sized	TRBJ2-7	-	TRBV6-8
TGCGCCAGCAGCCCTACCCTTCCTCGGGCCAACGTCCTGACTTTC	CASSPTLPRANVLTF	-	TRBJ2-6	-	TRBV5-1
TGCGCCAGCAGTCCGGGTCCGATCTCCTACAATGAGCAGTTCTTC	CASSPGPISYNEQFF	-	TRBJ2-1	-	TRBV5-1
TGCGCCACCAATAAGGACGGTGCGAACACCGGGGAGCTGTTTTTT	CATNKDGANTGELFF	-	TRBJ2-2	-	TRBV5-1